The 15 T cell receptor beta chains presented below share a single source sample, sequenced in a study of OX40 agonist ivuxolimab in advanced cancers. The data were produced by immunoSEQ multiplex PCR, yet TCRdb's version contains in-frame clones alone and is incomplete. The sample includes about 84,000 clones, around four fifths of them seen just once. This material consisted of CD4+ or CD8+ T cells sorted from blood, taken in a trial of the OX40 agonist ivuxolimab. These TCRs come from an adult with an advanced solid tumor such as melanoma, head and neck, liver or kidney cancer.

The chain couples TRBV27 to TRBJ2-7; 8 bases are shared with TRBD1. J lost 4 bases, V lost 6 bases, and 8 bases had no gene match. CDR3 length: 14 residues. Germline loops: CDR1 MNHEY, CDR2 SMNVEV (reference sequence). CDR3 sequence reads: CASRALGQGYEQYF. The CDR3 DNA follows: TGTGCCAGCAGAGCCCTAGGACAGGGATACGAGCAGTACTTC.

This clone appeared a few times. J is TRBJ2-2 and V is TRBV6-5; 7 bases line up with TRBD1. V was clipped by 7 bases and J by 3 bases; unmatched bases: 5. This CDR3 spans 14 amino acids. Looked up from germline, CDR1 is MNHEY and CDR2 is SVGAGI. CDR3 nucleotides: TGTGCCAGCACAGGACAGGTGGACACCGGGGAGCTGTTTTTT. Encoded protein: CASTGQVDTGELFF.

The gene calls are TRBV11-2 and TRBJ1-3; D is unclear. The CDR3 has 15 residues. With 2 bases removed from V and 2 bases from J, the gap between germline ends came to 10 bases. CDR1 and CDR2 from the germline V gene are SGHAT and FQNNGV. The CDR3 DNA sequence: TGTGCCAGCAGCTTAACAGCCGACGCTGGAAACACCATATATTTT. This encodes CASSLTADAGNTIYF.

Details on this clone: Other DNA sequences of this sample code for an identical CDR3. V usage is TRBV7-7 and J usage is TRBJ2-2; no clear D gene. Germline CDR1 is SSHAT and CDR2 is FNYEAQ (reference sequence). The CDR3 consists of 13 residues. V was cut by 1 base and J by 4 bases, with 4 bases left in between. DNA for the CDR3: TGTGCCAGCAGCTTAGGGGGCACCGGGGAGCTGTTTTTT. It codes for CASSLGGTGELFF.

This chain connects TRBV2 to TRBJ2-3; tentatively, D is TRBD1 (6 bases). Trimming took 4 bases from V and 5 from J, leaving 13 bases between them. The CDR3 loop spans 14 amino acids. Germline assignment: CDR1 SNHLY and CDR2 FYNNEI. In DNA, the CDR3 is TGTGCCAGCAGTGCCGATTCGACAGGAGATACGCAGTATTTT. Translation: CASSADSTGDTQYF.

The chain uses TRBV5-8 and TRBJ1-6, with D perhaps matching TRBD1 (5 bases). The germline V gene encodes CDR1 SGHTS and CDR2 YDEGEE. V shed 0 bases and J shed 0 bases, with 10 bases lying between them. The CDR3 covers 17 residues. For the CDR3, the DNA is TGTGCCAGCAGCTTGGCCGGGACCAGCTCCTATAATTCACCCCTCCACTTT. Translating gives CASSLAGTSSYNSPLHF. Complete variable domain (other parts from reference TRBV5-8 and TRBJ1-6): EAGVTQSPTHLIKTRGQQATLRCSPISGHTSVYWYQQALGLGLQFLLWYDEGEERNRGNFPPRFSGRQFPNYSSELNVNALELEDSALYLCASSLAGTSSYNSPLHFGNGTRLTVT.

CDR3 in DNA: TGTGCCTGGGGTCCCGCCGGGGAGCTGTTTTTT. The encoded protein is CAWGPAGELFF. The chain employs TRBV30 and TRBJ2-2; no definite D call. This CDR3 has 11 residues. Trimming took off 5 bases at V and 6 bases at J, with 7 bases between the two ends. The germline gives CDR1 GTSNPN, CDR2 SVGIG (reference sequence).

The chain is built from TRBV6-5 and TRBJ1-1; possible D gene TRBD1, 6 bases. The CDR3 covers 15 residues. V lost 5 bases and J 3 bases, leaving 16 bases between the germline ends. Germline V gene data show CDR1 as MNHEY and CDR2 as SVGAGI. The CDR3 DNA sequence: TGTGCCAGCAGTACCAGGGGCAGGGCCGACACTGAAGCTTTCTTT. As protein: CASSTRGRADTEAFF.

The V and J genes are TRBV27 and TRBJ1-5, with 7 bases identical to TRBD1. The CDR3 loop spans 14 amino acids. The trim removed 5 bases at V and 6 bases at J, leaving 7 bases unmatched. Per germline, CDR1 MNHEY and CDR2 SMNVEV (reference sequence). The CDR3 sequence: CASSNRGLSQPQHF. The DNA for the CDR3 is TGTGCCAGCAGTAACAGGGGATTATCTCAGCCCCAGCATTTT.

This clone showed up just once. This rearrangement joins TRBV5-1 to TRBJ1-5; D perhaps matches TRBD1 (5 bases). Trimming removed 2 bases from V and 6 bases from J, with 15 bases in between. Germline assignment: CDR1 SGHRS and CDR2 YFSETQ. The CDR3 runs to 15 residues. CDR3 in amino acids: CASSFDGAAGQPQHF. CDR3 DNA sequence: TGCGCCAGCAGCTTTGACGGGGCCGCGGGTCAGCCCCAGCATTTT. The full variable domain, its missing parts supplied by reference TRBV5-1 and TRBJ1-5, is KAGVTQTPRYLIKTRGQQVTLSCSPISGHRSVSWYQQTPGQGLQFLFEYFSETQRNKGNFPGRFSGRQFSNSRSEMNVSTLELGDSALYLCASSFDGAAGQPQHFGDGTRLSIL.

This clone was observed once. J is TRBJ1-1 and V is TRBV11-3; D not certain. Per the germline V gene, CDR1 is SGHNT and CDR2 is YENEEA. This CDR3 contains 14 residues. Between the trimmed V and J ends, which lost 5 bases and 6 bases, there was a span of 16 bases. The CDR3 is CASSPKAGIAEAFF. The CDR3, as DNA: TGTGCCAGCAGCCCCAAGGCTGGGATCGCTGAAGCTTTCTTT. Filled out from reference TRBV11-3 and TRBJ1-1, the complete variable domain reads EAGVVQSPRYKIIEKKQPVAFWCNPISGHNTLYWYLQNLGQGPELLIRYENEEAVDDSQLPKDRFSAERLKGVDSTLKIQPAELGDSAVYLCASSPKAGIAEAFFGQGTRLTVV.

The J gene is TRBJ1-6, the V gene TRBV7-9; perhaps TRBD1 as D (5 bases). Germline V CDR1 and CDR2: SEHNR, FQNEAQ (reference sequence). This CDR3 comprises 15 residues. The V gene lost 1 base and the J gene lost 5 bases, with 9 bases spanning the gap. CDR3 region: CASSLGGINNSPLHF. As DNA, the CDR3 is TGTGCCAGCAGCTTAGGGGGCATCAATAATTCACCCCTCCACTTT.

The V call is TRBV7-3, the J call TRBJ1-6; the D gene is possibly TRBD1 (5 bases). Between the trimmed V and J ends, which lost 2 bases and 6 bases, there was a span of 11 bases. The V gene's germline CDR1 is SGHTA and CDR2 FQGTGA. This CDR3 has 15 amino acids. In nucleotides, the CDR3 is TGTGCCAGCAGCTTAGGGGGACGGATTAATTCACCCCTCCACTTT. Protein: CASSLGGRINSPLHF.

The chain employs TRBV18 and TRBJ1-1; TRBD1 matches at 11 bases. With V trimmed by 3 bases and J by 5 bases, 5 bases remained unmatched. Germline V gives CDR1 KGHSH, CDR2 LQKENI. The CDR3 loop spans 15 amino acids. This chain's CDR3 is CASSPLGQGGTEAFF. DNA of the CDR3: TGTGCCAGCTCACCCTTGGGACAGGGGGGGACTGAAGCTTTCTTT.

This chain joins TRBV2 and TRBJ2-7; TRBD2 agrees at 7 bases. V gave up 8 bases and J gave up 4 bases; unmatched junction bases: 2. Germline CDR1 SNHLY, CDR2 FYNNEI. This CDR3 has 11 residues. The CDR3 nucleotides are TGTGCCAGCGGGGGAGGGTACGAGCAGTACTTC. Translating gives CASGGGYEQYF.